These T cell receptor beta chains were read from a single sample in a study of shared clonotypes between healthy human individuals. Some clones are missing from TCRdb's copy, which holds only in-frame ones; the method was immunoSEQ multiplex PCR. The data show about 1 million clones, about 76% seen once. Sample: memory CD4+ T cells sorted from blood. The receptors shown here come from a man younger than 35 in good health. Both conserved end residues are part of each CDR3. The D gene is left open where the match is weak. The size field is filled for only some rows; it gives once, few, many or a size class.

j_call d_call clone_size v_call cdr3_nt cdr3_aa
TRBJ1-6 . . TRBV6-5 TGTGCCAGCAGTTACCGGTCCGCCGGGATGAATTCACCCCTCCACTTT CASSYRSAGMNSPLHF
TRBJ1-2 TRBD1 few TRBV6-5 TGTGCCAGCAGTTATAACAGGGGGCAGGATGGCTACACCTTC CASSYNRGQDGYTF
TRBJ2-2 TRBD1 . TRBV4-1 TGCGCCAGCAGCCCCGGGCAGGGGGCCTCAGAGAACACCGGGGAGCTGTTTTTT CASSPGQGASENTGELFF
TRBJ2-1 . few TRBV10-3 TGTGCCATCGAATCGGGCAGAACCTACAATGAGCAGTTCTTC CAIESGRTYNEQFF
TRBJ1-4 . . TRBV20-1 TGCAGTGCTCATCCCCGGGACGGAACTTTTTTT CSAHPRDGTFF
TRBJ1-3 . . TRBV5-8 TGTGCCAGCAGCATAAAAGGAATCTCTGGAAACACCATATATTTT CASSIKGISGNTIYF
TRBJ2-1 . few TRBV19 TGTGCCAGTAGCCTCTCCTCGAACAATGAGCAGTTCTTC CASSLSSNNEQFF
TRBJ1-1 . many TRBV20-1 TGCAGGGTTGAACAGGGTCCTGAAGCTTTCTTT CRVEQGPEAFF
TRBJ1-1 . . TRBV13 TGTGCCAGCAGCTTAAAATCCTACTTCGACAGTTACACTGAAGCTTTCTTT CASSLKSYFDSYTEAFF
TRBJ2-5 . . TRBV13 TGTGCCAGCAGCTTAGAGACTAGGAGTCAAGAGACCCAGTACTTC CASSLETRSQETQYF
TRBJ1-1 . . TRBV5-8 TGTGCCAGCAGCCTTGGGGTCAGTGACACTGAAGCTTTCTTT CASSLGVSDTEAFF
TRBJ1-1 . . TRBV5-4 TGTGCCAGCAACCGACAAGGGGAAGCTTTCTTT CASNRQGEAFF
TRBJ1-6 TRBD1 . TRBV5-1 TGCGCCAGCAGCCAGGGGACAGTCGATAATTCACCCCTCCACTTT CASSQGTVDNSPLHF
TRBJ2-7 TRBD1 . TRBV10-3 TGTGCCATCAGGGAAGGACAGGGTATTAGGTACGAGCAGTACTTC CAIREGQGIRYEQYF
TRBJ1-5 . . TRBV7-2 TGTGCCAGCAGCTTAGCAAATCAGCCCCAGCATTTT CASSLANQPQHF
TRBJ2-5 TRBD2 . TRBV18 TGTGCCAGCTCAAAGGGACTAGCGGGAGGAGGAGAGACCCAGTACTTC CASSKGLAGGGETQYF